This T cell receptor (beta chain) was captured by sequencing in a study of cytomegalovirus exposure and HLA in healthy donors. Sequencing was performed with immunoSEQ multiplex PCR; in TCRdb, only in-frame clones are kept and a portion is missing. The sample shows about 75,000 clones, just under 85% of them seen only once. Input material: PBMCs. This sequence originates from a man aged 25-45 years in good health and CMV-seronegative.

CDR3 residues: CASSLSAGGASYNEQFF. CDR3 DNA sequence: TGCGCCAGCAGCTTGTCTGCGGGGGGCGCCTCCTACAATGAGCAGTTCTTC. The chain couples TRBV5-1 to TRBJ2-1, with 8 bases that match TRBD2. J lost 0 bases, V lost 1 base, and 6 bases had no gene match. Germline V CDR1 and CDR2: SGHRS, YFSETQ. The CDR3 totals 17 residues. The variable domain in full, completed from reference TRBV5-1 and TRBJ2-1, reads KAGVTQTPRYLIKTRGQQVTLSCSPISGHRSVSWYQQTPGQGLQFLFEYFSETQRNKGNFPGRFSGRQFSNSRSEMNVSTLELGDSALYLCASSLSAGGASYNEQFFGPGTRLTVL.